One sample yielded the 14 T cell receptor beta chains listed below, sequenced in a study of blood T cell repertoires in COVID-19. Only in-frame clones appear in the TCRdb table, and some are missing; sequencing was by immunoSEQ multiplex PCR. The table has 250,000 to 400,000 clones, about 91% seen once; the top ten hold under 2%. Sequenced sample: peripheral blood. These receptors were obtained from a woman in her 30s with COVID-19, enrolled during active disease.

V and J are TRBV19 and TRBJ2-3; 8 bases agree with TRBD1. The V gene end was trimmed by 6 bases and the J gene end by 4 bases; junction bases not matched to a gene: 12. The CDR3 totals 16 residues. CDR1 is LNHDA, CDR2 SQIVND, per germline (reference sequence). CDR3 residues: CASRNWTGKGSDTQYF. Written as DNA, the CDR3 is TGTGCCAGTAGGAACTGGACAGGGAAGGGCTCAGATACGCAGTATTTT.

The rearrangement links TRBV4-3 to TRBJ1-4; D is unclear. CDR1 and CDR2 (germline): LGHNA, YSLEER. V lost 0 bases to trimming and J lost 1 base, with 9 bases between them. The length of the CDR3 is 16 residues. CDR3 in amino acids: CASSQDFGLTNEKLFF. The CDR3 bases are TGCGCCAGCAGCCAAGATTTCGGACTAACTAATGAAAAACTGTTTTTT.

This rearrangement joins TRBV18 to TRBJ2-1; 7 nucleotides match TRBD1. V trimming: 4 bases; J trimming: 8 bases; junction bases outside the gene matches: 11. CDR3 length: 15 amino acids. Germline values: CDR1 KGHSH, CDR2 LQKENI. The CDR3 loop reads CASSLNRDRTHEQFF. DNA for the CDR3: TGTGCCAGCTCACTAAATCGGGACAGAACCCATGAGCAGTTCTTC.

The chain carries TRBV7-2 and TRBJ1-1; TRBD1 aligns across 7 bases. The CDR3 consists of 13 residues. Germline lookup yields CDR1 SGHTA and CDR2 FQGNSA. V shed 3 bases and J 5 bases; nucleotides not matched to a gene: 3. The CDR3 loop reads CASSFTGVTEAFF. Here the CDR3 DNA reads TGTGCCAGCAGCTTTACAGGGGTGACTGAAGCTTTCTTT.

The CDR3 is CASSLHYGYTF. The DNA of the CDR3 is TGTGCCAGCAGCCTACACTATGGCTACACCTTC. The rearrangement joins TRBV5-8 to TRBJ1-2; no clear D gene. V lost 4 bases and J 3 bases, leaving 4 bases between the germline ends. Germline CDR1 is SGHTS and CDR2 is YDEGEE. The CDR3 spans 11 residues.

This chain connects TRBV11-3 to TRBJ2-1; tentatively, D is TRBD1 (6 bases). This CDR3 spans 13 amino acids. The V end lost 5 bases, the J end lost 7 bases, and 12 bases lay between the germline ends. Germline CDR1 reads SGHNT; CDR2 reads YENEEA. This CDR3 reads CASSSIRGNEQFF. The CDR3 coding sequence is TGTGCCAGCAGCAGCATCAGGGGTAATGAGCAGTTCTTC.

The chain employs TRBV6-1 and TRBJ1-2, with D hard to call. Germline CDR1 reads MNHNS; CDR2 reads SASEGT. V dropped 3 bases and J dropped 4 bases, with 18 bases sitting between them. There are 16 residues in the CDR3. CDR3 nucleotides: TGTGCCAGCAGTGATCCGTCGGAGGATGGTATCTATGGCTACACCTTC. It translates to CASSDPSEDGIYGYTF.

This clone was seen only once. The DNA for the CDR3 is TGTGCCAGCAGCCCCTCCGGGTATGGCTACACCTTC. Translating gives CASSPSGYGYTF. V gene TRBV11-2 combines with J gene TRBJ1-2; the D is unclear. The CDR3 length is 12 residues. V gave up 5 bases and J gave up 5 bases, with 9 bases separating them. Germline V gene lookup returns CDR1 SGHAT and CDR2 FQNNGV.

The J gene is TRBJ1-1, the V gene TRBV27, with D maybe TRBD1 (6 bases). V was trimmed by 3 bases and J by 6 bases, leaving 17 bases between them. The CDR3 contains 15 residues. Germline-derived CDR1 and CDR2 are MNHEY and SMNVEV (reference sequence). CDR3 in DNA: TGTGCCAGCAGTTTTGGTTGGGGGCGTAGGGCTGAAGCTTTCTTT. Translation: CASSFGWGRRAEAFF.

The chain employs TRBV29-1 and TRBJ2-7, with no clear D. The CDR3 runs to 8 residues. The V end lost 8 bases, the J end lost 3 bases, and 2 bases lay between the germline ends. Germline CDR1 SQVTM, CDR2 ANQGSEA. CDR3 region: CSLYEQYV. DNA for the CDR3: TGCAGCCTCTACGAGCAGTACGTC.

This clone was recorded at least ten times. The rearrangement links TRBV6-1 to TRBJ2-6; D remains unclear. The germline CDR1 and CDR2 sequences are MNHNS and SASEGT. V was clipped by 1 base and J by 0 bases, with 4 bases between them. CDR3 size: 15 residues. This CDR3 is CASSEDSSGANVLTF. CDR3 DNA sequence: TGTGCCAGCAGTGAAGACAGCTCTGGGGCCAACGTCCTGACTTTC.

The V call is TRBV6-4, the J call TRBJ2-1; 9 nucleotides match TRBD1. The germline V gene has CDR1 MRHNA and CDR2 SNTAGT. The CDR3 is made up of 15 amino acids. The V segment lost 2 bases and the J segment 2 bases; nucleotides outside the gene matches: 1. The CDR3 loop reads CASSDGTGTYNEQFF. The CDR3 DNA reads TGTGCCAGCAGTGACGGGACAGGGACCTACAATGAGCAGTTCTTC.

The chain is built from TRBV7-9 and TRBJ2-7; weak D call: TRBD1 (6 bases). Germline CDR1 reads SEHNR; CDR2 reads FQNEAQ (reference sequence). The CDR3 loop spans 11 amino acids. With 10 bases removed from V and 6 bases from J, the gap between germline ends came to 13 bases. For the CDR3, the DNA is TGTGCCACCGGCAGGGGTTCCGAGCAGTACTTC. It yields the protein CATGRGSEQYF.

V usage is TRBV19 and J usage is TRBJ2-3, with 15 bases that match TRBD2. From germline, CDR1 is LNHDA and CDR2 SQIVND (reference sequence). The ends lost 5 bases at V and 4 bases at J; junction bases unmatched: 1. This CDR3 contains 15 residues. CDR3 coding DNA: TGTGCCAGTAGTGGGACTAGCGGGGGGCCAGATACGCAGTATTTT. As protein: CASSGTSGGPDTQYF.